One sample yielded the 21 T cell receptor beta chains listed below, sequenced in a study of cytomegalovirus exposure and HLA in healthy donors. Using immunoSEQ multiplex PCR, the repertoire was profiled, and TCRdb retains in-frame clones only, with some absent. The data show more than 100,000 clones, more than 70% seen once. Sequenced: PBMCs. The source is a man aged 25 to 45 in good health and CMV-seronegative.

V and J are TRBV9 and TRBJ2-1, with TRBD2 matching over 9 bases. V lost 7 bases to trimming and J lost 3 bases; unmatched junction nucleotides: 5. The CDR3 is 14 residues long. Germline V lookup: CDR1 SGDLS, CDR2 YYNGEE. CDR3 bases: TGTGCCAGCCGGACTAGCGACAACTACAATGAGCAGTTCTTC. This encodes CASRTSDNYNEQFF.

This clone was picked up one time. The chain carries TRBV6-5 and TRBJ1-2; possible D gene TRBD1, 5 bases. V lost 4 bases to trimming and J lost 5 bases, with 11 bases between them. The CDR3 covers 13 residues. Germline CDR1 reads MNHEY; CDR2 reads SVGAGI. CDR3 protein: CASSSRQLYGYTF. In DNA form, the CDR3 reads TGTGCCAGCAGTTCCCGACAGCTTTATGGCTACACCTTC.

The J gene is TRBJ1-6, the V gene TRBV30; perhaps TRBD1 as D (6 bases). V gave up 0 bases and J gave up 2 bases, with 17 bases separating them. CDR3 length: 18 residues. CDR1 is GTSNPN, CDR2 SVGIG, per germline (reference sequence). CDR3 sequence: CAWSVSRGGGPYNSPLHF. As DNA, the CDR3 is TGTGCCTGGAGTGTGTCTCGCGGGGGGGGGCCCTATAATTCACCCCTCCACTTT.

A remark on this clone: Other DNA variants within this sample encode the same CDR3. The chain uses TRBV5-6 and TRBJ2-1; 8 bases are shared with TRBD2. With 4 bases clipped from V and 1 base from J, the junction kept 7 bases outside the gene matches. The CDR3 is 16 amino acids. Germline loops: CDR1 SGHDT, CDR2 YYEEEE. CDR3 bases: TGTGCCAGCAGCCTTGGGGTAGCGGGATCCTACAATGAGCAGTTCTTC. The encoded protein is CASSLGVAGSYNEQFF.

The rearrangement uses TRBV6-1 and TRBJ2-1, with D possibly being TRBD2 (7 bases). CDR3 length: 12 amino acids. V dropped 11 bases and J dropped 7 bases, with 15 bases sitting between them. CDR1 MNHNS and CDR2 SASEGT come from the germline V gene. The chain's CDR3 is CAGGGTKNEQFF. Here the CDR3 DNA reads TGTGCCGGAGGGGGGACTAAAAATGAGCAGTTCTTC.

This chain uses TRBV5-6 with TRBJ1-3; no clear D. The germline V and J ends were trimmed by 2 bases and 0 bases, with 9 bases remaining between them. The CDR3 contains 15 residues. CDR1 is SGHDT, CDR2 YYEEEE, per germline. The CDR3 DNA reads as TGTGCCAGCAGCTTTCCAGGTAGCTCTGGAAACACCATATATTTT. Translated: CASSFPGSSGNTIYF.

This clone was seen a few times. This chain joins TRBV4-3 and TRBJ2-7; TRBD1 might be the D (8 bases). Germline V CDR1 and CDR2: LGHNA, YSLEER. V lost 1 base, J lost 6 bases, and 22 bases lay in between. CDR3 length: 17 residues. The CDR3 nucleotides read TGCGCCAGCAGCCAAGCTACCCAGGGGGCGGGAGTGGGCGAGCAGTACTTC. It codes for CASSQATQGAGVGEQYF.

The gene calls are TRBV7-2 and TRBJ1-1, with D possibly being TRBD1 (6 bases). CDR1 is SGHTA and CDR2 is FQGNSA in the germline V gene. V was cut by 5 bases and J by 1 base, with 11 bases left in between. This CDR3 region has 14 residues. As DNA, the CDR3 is TGTGCCAGCAGCCGGGACAAAGCGAACACTGAAGCTTTCTTT. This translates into CASSRDKANTEAFF.

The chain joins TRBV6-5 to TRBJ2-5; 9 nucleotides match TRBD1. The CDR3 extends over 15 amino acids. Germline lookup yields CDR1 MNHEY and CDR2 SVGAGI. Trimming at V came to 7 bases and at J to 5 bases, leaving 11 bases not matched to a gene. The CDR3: CASITGQGIRETQYF. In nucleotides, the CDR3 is TGTGCCAGCATTACTGGACAGGGGATTAGGGAGACCCAGTACTTC.

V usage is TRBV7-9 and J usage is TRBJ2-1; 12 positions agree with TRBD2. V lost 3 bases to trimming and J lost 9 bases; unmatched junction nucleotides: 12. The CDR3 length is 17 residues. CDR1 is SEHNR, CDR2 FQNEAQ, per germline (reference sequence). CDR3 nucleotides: TGTGCCAGCAGCTTCGTGAGACTAGCGGGAGCCGGCAGTGAGCAGTTCTTC. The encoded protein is CASSFVRLAGAGSEQFF.

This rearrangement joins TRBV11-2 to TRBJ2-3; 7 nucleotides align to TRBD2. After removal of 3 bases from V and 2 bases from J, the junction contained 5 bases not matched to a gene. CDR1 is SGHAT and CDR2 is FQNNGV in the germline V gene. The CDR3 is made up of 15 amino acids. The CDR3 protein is CASSLELALTDTQYF. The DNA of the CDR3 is TGTGCCAGCAGCTTGGAACTAGCGCTCACAGATACGCAGTATTTT.

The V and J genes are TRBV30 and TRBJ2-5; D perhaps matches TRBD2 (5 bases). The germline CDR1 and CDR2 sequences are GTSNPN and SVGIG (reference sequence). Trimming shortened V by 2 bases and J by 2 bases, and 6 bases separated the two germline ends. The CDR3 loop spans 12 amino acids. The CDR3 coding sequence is TGTGCCTGGAGTCGGGGACAAGAGACCCAGTACTTC. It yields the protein CAWSRGQETQYF.

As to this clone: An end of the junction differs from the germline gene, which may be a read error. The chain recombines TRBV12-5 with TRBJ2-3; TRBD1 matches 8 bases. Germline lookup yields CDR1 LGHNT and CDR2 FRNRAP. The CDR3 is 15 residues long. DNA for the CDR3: TGTGCTAGTGGTTTGTTGGGTGTTTCGTGGGACAGGTGGGATTTT. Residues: CASGLLGVSWDRWDF. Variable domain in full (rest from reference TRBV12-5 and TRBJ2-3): DARVTQTPRHKVTEMGQEVTMRCQPILGHNTVFWYRQTMMQGLELLAYFRNRAPLDDSGMPKDRFSAEMPDATLATLKIQPSEPRDSAVYFCASGLLGVSWDRWDFGPGTRLTVL.

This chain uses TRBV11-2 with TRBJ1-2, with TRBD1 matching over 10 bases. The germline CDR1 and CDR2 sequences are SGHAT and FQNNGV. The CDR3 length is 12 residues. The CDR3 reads CRTGGTNYGYTF. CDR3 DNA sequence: TGTAGGACAGGGGGGACTAACTATGGCTACACCTTC.

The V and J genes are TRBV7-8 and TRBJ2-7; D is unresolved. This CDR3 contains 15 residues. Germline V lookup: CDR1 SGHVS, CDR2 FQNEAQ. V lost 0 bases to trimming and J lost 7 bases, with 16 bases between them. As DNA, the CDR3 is TGTGCCAGCAGCTTAGCGAGAGCGCGATTTACGGAGCAGTACTTC. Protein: CASSLARARFTEQYF.

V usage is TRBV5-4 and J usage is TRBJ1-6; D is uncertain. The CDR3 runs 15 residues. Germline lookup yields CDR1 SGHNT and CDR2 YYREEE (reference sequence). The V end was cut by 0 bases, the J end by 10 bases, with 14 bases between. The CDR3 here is CASSLEPAGGSPLHF. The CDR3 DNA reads TGTGCCAGCAGCTTGGAGCCCGCGGGAGGATCACCCCTCCACTTT.

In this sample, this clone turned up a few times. DNA of the CDR3: TGTGCCAGCAGCTTCAGGGGTACCTACGAGCAGTACTTC. Translation: CASSFRGTYEQYF. The rearrangement uses TRBV7-9 and TRBJ2-7, with a tentative D call TRBD1 (6 bases). V lost 3 bases, J lost 2 bases, and 8 bases lay in between. This CDR3 is 13 amino acids long. Germline lookup yields CDR1 SEHNR and CDR2 FQNEAQ (reference sequence).

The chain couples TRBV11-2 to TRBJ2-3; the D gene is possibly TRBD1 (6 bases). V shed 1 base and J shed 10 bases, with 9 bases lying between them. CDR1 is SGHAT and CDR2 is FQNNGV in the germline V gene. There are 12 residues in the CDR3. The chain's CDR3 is CASSLGGRSQYF. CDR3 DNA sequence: TGTGCCAGCAGCTTAGGGGGGCGGTCGCAGTATTTT.

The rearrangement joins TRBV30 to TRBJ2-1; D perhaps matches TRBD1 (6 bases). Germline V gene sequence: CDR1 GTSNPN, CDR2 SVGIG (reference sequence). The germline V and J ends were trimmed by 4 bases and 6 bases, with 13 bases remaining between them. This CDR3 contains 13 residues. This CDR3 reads CAWTDRPFNEQFF. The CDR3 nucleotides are TGTGCCTGGACGGACAGACCCTTCAATGAGCAGTTCTTC.

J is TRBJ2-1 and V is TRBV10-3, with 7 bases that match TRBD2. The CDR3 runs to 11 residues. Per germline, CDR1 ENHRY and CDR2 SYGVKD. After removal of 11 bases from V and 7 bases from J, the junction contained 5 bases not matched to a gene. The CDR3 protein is CAAGEGNEQFF. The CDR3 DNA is TGTGCCGCGGGAGAGGGGAATGAGCAGTTCTTC.

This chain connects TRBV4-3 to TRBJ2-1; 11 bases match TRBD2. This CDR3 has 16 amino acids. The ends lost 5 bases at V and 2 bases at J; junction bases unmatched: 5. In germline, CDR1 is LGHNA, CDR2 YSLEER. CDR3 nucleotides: TGCGCCAGCAGCTTCCGACTAGCGGGAACCTACAATGAGCAGTTCTTC. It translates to CASSFRLAGTYNEQFF.